The 30 T cell receptor beta chains below were found in one sample sequenced in a study of cytomegalovirus exposure and HLA in healthy donors (TCRdb year 2017). Receptor amplification or capture employed the immunoSEQ multiplex PCR assay. For the multiplex PCR, a mixture combining 60 forward primers for TCR Vbeta segments and 13 reverse primers for TCR Jbeta segments was used. TCRdb limited this immuneACCESS table to in-frame rearrangements with V and J called. A share of clones is missing; checked studies link under half to unresolved V genes, and the rest is unexplained. The sample table records 150,000 to 200,000 clones; roughly 77% of these occur just once. Jointly, the top ten make up 2.6% of the sample. The sequenced sample consisted of PBMCs. These receptor sequences come from a middle-aged woman in good health and CMV-seropositive.

This sequence joins TRBV5-6 and TRBJ1-6; the match to TRBD1 covers 9 bases. CDR3 length: 14 amino acids. With V trimmed by 5 bases and J by 9 bases, 6 bases remained unmatched. Germline V CDR1 and CDR2: SGHDT, YYEEEE. The CDR3 sequence: CASSRDRGSSPLHF. DNA for the CDR3: TGTGCCAGCAGTCGTGACAGGGGGAGTTCACCCCTCCACTTT.

The chain recombines TRBV15 with TRBJ2-2, with TRBD1 matching 9 bases. V shed 1 base, J shed 4 bases, and the junction held 7 bases outside the gene matches. This CDR3 is built from 17 residues. Looked up from germline, CDR1 is LNHNV and CDR2 is YYDKDF (reference sequence). Written as DNA, the CDR3 is TGTGCCACCAGCAGAGTCGGGGCGACAGGGGGCACCGGGGAGCTGTTTTTT. As protein: CATSRVGATGGTGELFF.

The V gene is TRBV7-2, the J gene TRBJ1-1; D may be TRBD1 (5 bases). The CDR3 has 13 amino acids. The germline gives CDR1 SGHTA, CDR2 FQGNSA. The V end was cut by 5 bases, the J end by 11 bases, with 18 bases between. CDR3 nucleotides: TGTGCCAGCAGCCCCCGAGAAGGGGTAGGGGCTTTCTTT. As protein: CASSPREGVGAFF.

Here the CDR3 reads CASSSGQGWTEAFF. The CDR3 coding sequence is TGTGCCAGCAGCTCGGGACAGGGATGGACTGAAGCTTTCTTT. The genes are TRBV5-6 and TRBJ1-1; 9 nucleotides agree with TRBD1. V dropped 3 bases and J dropped 5; count of bases not matched to a gene: 5. CDR1 and CDR2 (germline): SGHDT, YYEEEE. This CDR3 is built from 14 residues.

This sequence joins TRBV9 and TRBJ2-7; a possible D gene is TRBD2 (5 bases). Germline CDR1 is SGDLS and CDR2 is YYNGEE. The ends were cut back, 9 bases at V and 0 bases at J, with 10 bases in the middle. The CDR3 length is 12 residues. In DNA form, the CDR3 reads TGTGCCACCCTTGGAGGCTCCTACGAGCAGTACTTC. Its protein is CATLGGSYEQYF.

The chain has TRBV7-2 and TRBJ2-1; possible D gene TRBD1, 5 bases. Germline V gene lookup returns CDR1 SGHTA and CDR2 FQGNSA. Trimming took off 7 bases at V and 0 bases at J, with 13 bases between the two ends. This CDR3 comprises 15 residues. Here the CDR3 DNA reads TGTGCCAGCACCCAAGACAGAAGCTCCTACAATGAGCAGTTCTTC. Translated: CASTQDRSSYNEQFF.

The chain recombines TRBV7-9 with TRBJ2-1; 10 bases are a match to TRBD2. This CDR3 has 14 amino acids. The trim removed 7 bases at V and 4 bases at J, leaving 4 bases unmatched. The germline V gene encodes CDR1 SEHNR and CDR2 FQNEAQ (reference sequence). CDR3 bases: TGTGCCAGCAACGGACTAGCGGATTACAATGAGCAGTTCTTC. Its translation: CASNGLADYNEQFF.

The J gene is TRBJ2-7, the V gene TRBV9; 16 nucleotides match TRBD2. Germline CDR1 and CDR2: SGDLS and YYNGEE. CDR3 length equals 14 residues. After removal of 4 bases from V and 9 bases from J, the junction contained 4 bases not matched to a gene. CDR3 coding DNA: TGTGCCAGCAGCCCAGGGACTAGCGGGGGGGTGCAGTACTTC. Translation gives CASSPGTSGGVQYF.

The rearrangement joins TRBV2 to TRBJ2-7, with D perhaps TRBD2 (5 bases). The CDR3 is 14 residues long. Germline V gene lookup returns CDR1 SNHLY and CDR2 FYNNEI. V was pared by 6 bases and J by 3 bases, with 15 bases between. CDR3: CASSSGGGNYEQYF. The CDR3 DNA reads TGTGCCAGCAGCTCCGGAGGCGGAAACTACGAGCAGTACTTC.

CDR3 coding DNA: TGTGCCAGTAGTACCCAGCTAGCTAACACTGAAGCTTTCTTT. Translation: CASSTQLANTEAFF. This sequence joins TRBV19 and TRBJ1-1; D is ambiguous. CDR3 length equals 14 residues. CDR1 and CDR2 (germline): LNHDA, SQIVND (reference sequence). Trimming took off 4 bases at V and 2 bases at J, with 11 bases between the two ends.

In its sample, this clone was seen a few times. The rearrangement links TRBV2 to TRBJ2-7, with 7 bases lining up with TRBD1. V lost 5 bases and J lost 0; bases outside the gene matches: 4. The CDR3 runs to 14 residues. Germline values: CDR1 SNHLY, CDR2 FYNNEI. CDR3 loop: CASSPWDSSYEQYF. DNA for the CDR3: TGTGCCAGCAGTCCTTGGGACAGCTCCTACGAGCAGTACTTC.

This CDR3 is CASSVYQETQYF. The CDR3 DNA reads TGTGCCAGCAGTGTGTATCAAGAGACCCAGTACTTC. The chain joins TRBV2 to TRBJ2-5; D is ambiguous. This CDR3 is 12 amino acids long. CDR1 is SNHLY, CDR2 FYNNEI, per germline. Trimming shortened V by 4 bases and J by 2 bases, and 5 bases separated the two germline ends.

A few counts support this clone. This chain uses TRBV7-9 with TRBJ2-7, with a tentative D call TRBD2 (5 bases). The CDR3 covers 12 residues. Trimming removed 0 bases at V and 5 bases at J, with 5 bases between. Germline V gene sequence: CDR1 SEHNR, CDR2 FQNEAQ (reference sequence). The CDR3: CASSLAGDEQYF. Written as DNA, the CDR3 is TGTGCCAGCAGCTTAGCGGGAGACGAGCAGTACTTC.

The CDR3 nucleotides are TGTGCCAGCAGCCTGCAGGCGGGGGGGCACACAGATACGCAGTATTTT. Protein: CASSLQAGGHTDTQYF. This chain uses TRBV5-4 with TRBJ2-3; 9 bases agree with TRBD2. Germline CDR1 SGHNT, CDR2 YYREEE (reference sequence). V trimming: 4 bases; J trimming: 2 bases; junction bases outside the gene matches: 8. The CDR3 loop spans 16 amino acids.

The V gene is TRBV19, the J gene TRBJ1-1, with D perhaps TRBD1 (5 bases). The CDR3 runs to 16 residues. The germline V gene encodes CDR1 LNHDA and CDR2 SQIVND (reference sequence). V dropped 6 bases and J dropped 0 bases, with 17 bases sitting between them. The CDR3 coding sequence is TGTGCCAGTAGAATTCAGGAGTTGGACATGAACACTGAAGCTTTCTTT. This sequence encodes CASRIQELDMNTEAFF. Filled out from reference TRBV19 and TRBJ1-1, the complete variable domain reads DGGITQSPKYLFRKEGQNVTLSCEQNLNHDAMYWYRQDPGQGLRLIYYSQIVNDFQKGDIAEGYSVSREKKESFPLTVTSAQKNPTAFYLCASRIQELDMNTEAFFGQGTRLTVV.

This clone appeared a few times. The chain links TRBV6-5 to TRBJ1-1, with a possible D match to TRBD1 (6 bases). V shed 3 bases and J shed 4 bases, with 9 bases lying between them. CDR3 length: 13 residues. The germline V gene encodes CDR1 MNHEY and CDR2 SVGAGI. In DNA form, the CDR3 reads TGTGCCAGCAGTTATCAGGGGCCCACTGAAGCTTTCTTT. It translates to CASSYQGPTEAFF.

The gene calls are TRBV7-9 and TRBJ2-3, with 7 nucleotides matching TRBD2. The CDR3 sequence is 15 residues long. The J segment lost 4 bases and the V segment lost 5 bases, leaving 9 bases of the junction unmatched. CDR1 SEHNR and CDR2 FQNEAQ come from the germline V gene (reference sequence). The CDR3 loop reads CASSTGLVFADTQYF. DNA for the CDR3: TGTGCCAGCAGCACCGGACTAGTGTTCGCAGATACGCAGTATTTT.

V and J are TRBV21-1 and TRBJ2-5; no check of the table's D call, TRBD1, against the DNA was made. TRBV21-1 is labeled a pseudogene. CDR3 length equals 15 residues. CDR3: CASSCGPGVQETQYF. DNA for the CDR3: TGTGCCAGCAGCTGCGGTCCAGGGGTACAAGAGACCCAGTACTTC.

The genes are TRBV18 and TRBJ1-5; weak D call: TRBD1 (6 bases). Germline V CDR1 and CDR2: KGHSH, LQKENI. The CDR3 has 16 residues. Trimming shortened V by 2 bases and J by 5 bases, and 16 bases separated the two germline ends. CDR3 coding DNA: TGTGCCAGCTCACCAAATCAACAGGGCAGCGATCAGCCCCAGCATTTT. This sequence encodes CASSPNQQGSDQPQHF. Full variable domain (rest looked up from reference TRBV18 and TRBJ1-5): NAGVMQNPRHLVRRRGQEARLRCSPMKGHSHVYWYRQLPEEGLKFMVYLQKENIIDESGMPKERFSAEFPKEGPSILRIQQVVRGDSAAYFCASSPNQQGSDQPQHFGDGTRLSIL.

The V gene is TRBV5-1, the J gene TRBJ2-2; 11 nucleotides line up with TRBD2. V shed 5 bases, J shed 8 bases, and the junction held 8 bases outside the gene matches. The CDR3 runs to 15 residues. CDR1 and CDR2 (germline): SGHRS, YFSETQ. This CDR3 is CASRPATSGKGELFF. The CDR3 bases are TGCGCCAGCAGGCCGGCGACTAGCGGGAAAGGGGAGCTGTTTTTT.

J is TRBJ2-7 and V is TRBV6-1; D is perhaps TRBD2 (6 bases). Germline values: CDR1 MNHNS, CDR2 SASEGT. The ends were cut back, 6 bases at V and 5 bases at J, with 17 bases in the middle. CDR3 length: 14 amino acids. The CDR3 is CASSPLAWVDEQYF. As DNA, the CDR3 is TGTGCCAGCAGCCCTCTAGCGTGGGTCGACGAGCAGTACTTC.

V is TRBV5-1 and J is TRBJ2-7; possibly TRBD2 for D (6 bases). The CDR3 is 13 amino acids. The V end was cut by 4 bases, the J end by 7 bases, with 15 bases between. Germline V gene lookup returns CDR1 SGHRS and CDR2 YFSETQ. The CDR3, as DNA: TGCGCCAGCAGCCTCCGGGACTCCCGAGAGCAGTACTTC. The encoded protein is CASSLRDSREQYF.

This clone was detected only a few times. V is TRBV5-5 and J is TRBJ2-3; TRBD2 aligns across 7 bases. This CDR3 spans 17 amino acids. The germline gives CDR1 SGHKS, CDR2 YYEKEE (reference sequence). V lost 0 bases, J lost 2 bases, and 9 bases stayed unmatched. CDR3 protein: CASSLARQGGSTDTQYF. The CDR3 nucleotides are TGTGCCAGCAGCTTGGCCAGGCAGGGAGGGTCCACAGATACGCAGTATTTT.

The genes are TRBV5-4 and TRBJ2-2; 12 positions match TRBD1. Germline CDR1 reads SGHNT; CDR2 reads YYREEE (reference sequence). The CDR3 is 15 amino acids. The trim removed 4 bases at V and 6 bases at J, leaving 4 bases unmatched. The chain's CDR3 is CASSPGTGGPGELFF. In DNA form, the CDR3 reads TGTGCCAGCAGCCCCGGGACAGGGGGCCCCGGGGAGCTGTTTTTT.

The V call is TRBV7-2, the J call TRBJ2-5; 10 bases are shared with TRBD2. Germline loops: CDR1 SGHTA, CDR2 FQGNSA. This CDR3 has 15 amino acids. The V and J ends lost 3 bases and 5 bases, in that order; junction bases with no gene match: 6. CDR3 in DNA: TGTGCCAGCAGCTTTCAGCGGGGGGGCGATGAGACCCAGTACTTC. Protein sequence: CASSFQRGGDETQYF.

V usage is TRBV7-8 and J usage is TRBJ2-5; D unresolved. This CDR3 contains 15 residues. The V and J ends lost 1 base and 5 bases respectively, with 14 bases between them. Germline CDR1 SGHVS, CDR2 FQNEAQ. The CDR3 nucleotides read TGTGCCAGCAGCTTAGTGTTAATCCCGAGGGAGACCCAGTACTTC. Its translation is CASSLVLIPRETQYF.

The chain combines TRBV28 with TRBJ2-2; D remains unclear. The CDR3 is made up of 13 amino acids. CDR1 MDHEN and CDR2 SYDVKM come from the germline V gene. Trimming removed 5 bases at V and 0 bases at J, with 4 bases between. CDR3 protein: CASSLTNTGELFF. The CDR3 DNA is TGTGCCAGCAGTCTAACGAACACCGGGGAGCTGTTTTTT.

This clone was seen a single time. The chain joins TRBV6-1 to TRBJ2-1, with D possibly being TRBD1 (6 bases). Germline loops: CDR1 MNHNS, CDR2 SASEGT. CDR3 length: 14 amino acids. Trimming took 8 bases from V and 4 from J, leaving 15 bases between them. The CDR3 is CASCGTHQYNEQFF. In nucleotides, the CDR3 is TGTGCCAGCTGTGGGACACATCAATACAATGAGCAGTTCTTC.

This chain uses TRBV28 with TRBJ1-1; weak D call: TRBD1 (6 bases). The CDR3 is 12 residues long. With 5 bases removed from V and 11 bases from J, the gap between germline ends came to 15 bases. CDR1 and CDR2 (germline): MDHEN, SYDVKM. The CDR3: CASSRDRRGAFF. In DNA, the CDR3 is TGTGCCAGCAGTCGCGACAGGCGCGGGGCTTTCTTT.

V usage is TRBV15 and J usage is TRBJ2-7; no clear D gene. Trimming left V 0 bases short and J 1 base short, with 7 bases between. The CDR3 runs to 14 residues. Germline-derived CDR1 and CDR2 are LNHNV and YYDKDF (reference sequence). The DNA of the CDR3 is TGTGCCACCAGCAGAGATCTCCTGTCCTACGAGCAGTACTTC. This sequence encodes CATSRDLLSYEQYF.